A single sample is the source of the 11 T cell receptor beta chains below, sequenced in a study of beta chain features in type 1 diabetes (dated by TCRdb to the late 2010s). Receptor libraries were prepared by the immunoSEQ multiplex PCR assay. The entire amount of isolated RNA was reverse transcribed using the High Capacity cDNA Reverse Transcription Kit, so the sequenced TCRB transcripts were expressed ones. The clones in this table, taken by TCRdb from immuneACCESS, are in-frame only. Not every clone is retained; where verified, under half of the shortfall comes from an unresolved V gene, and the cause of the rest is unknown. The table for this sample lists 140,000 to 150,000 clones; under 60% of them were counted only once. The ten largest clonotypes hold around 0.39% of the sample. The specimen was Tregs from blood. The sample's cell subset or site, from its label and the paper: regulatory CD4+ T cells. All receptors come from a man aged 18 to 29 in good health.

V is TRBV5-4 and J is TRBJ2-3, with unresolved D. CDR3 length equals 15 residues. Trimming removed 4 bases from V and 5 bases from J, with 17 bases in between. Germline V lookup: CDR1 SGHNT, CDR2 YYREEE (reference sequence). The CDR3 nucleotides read TGTGCCAGCAGCGCCCCTATCGCAGGAATAGATACGCAGTATTTT. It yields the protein CASSAPIAGIDTQYF.

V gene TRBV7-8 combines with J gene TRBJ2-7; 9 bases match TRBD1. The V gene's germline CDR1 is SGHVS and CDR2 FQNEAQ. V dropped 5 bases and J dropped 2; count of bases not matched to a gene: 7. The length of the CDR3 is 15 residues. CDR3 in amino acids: CASSPGQGTPYEQYF. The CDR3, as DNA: TGTGCCAGCAGCCCTGGACAGGGGACGCCCTACGAGCAGTACTTC.

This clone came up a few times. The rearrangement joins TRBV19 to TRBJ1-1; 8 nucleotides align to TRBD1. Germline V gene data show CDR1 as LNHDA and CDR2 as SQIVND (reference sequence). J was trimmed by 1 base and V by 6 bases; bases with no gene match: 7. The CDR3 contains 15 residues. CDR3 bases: TGTGCCAGTAGGGGTGGCGACAGGGGGAACACTGAAGCTTTCTTT. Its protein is CASRGGDRGNTEAFF.

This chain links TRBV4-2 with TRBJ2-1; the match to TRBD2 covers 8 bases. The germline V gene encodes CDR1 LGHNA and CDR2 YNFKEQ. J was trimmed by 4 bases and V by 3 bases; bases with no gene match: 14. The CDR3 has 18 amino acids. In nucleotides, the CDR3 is TGTGCCAGCAGCCAGGGTTGGGGCCGGGAGGGATATTACAATGAGCAGTTCTTC. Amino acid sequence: CASSQGWGREGYYNEQFF.

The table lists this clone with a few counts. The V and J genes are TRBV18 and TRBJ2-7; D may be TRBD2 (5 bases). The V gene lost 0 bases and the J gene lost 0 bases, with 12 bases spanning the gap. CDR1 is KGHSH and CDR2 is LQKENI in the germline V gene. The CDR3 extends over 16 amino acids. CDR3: CASSPPRAESSYEQYF. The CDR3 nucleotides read TGTGCCAGCTCACCACCGAGAGCGGAGAGCTCCTACGAGCAGTACTTC.

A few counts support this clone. In nucleotides, the CDR3 is TGCAGCGTGGGGCCCGGGGGAGGCTACACCTTC. Translation gives CSVGPGGGYTF. V is TRBV29-1 and J is TRBJ1-2; maybe TRBD1 (5 bases). With 6 bases removed from V and 8 bases from J, the gap between germline ends came to 13 bases. The CDR3 covers 11 residues. Germline CDR1 is SQVTM and CDR2 is ANQGSEA.

The CDR3 loop is CASSQVVGRGYGYTF. The CDR3 DNA sequence: TGTGCCAGCAGCCAAGTGGTGGGCAGGGGGTATGGCTACACCTTC. The V call is TRBV4-2, the J call TRBJ1-2; TRBD1 matches 7 bases. Trimming at V came to 1 base and at J to 5 bases, leaving 7 bases not matched to a gene. Per the germline V gene, CDR1 is LGHNA and CDR2 is YNFKEQ. This CDR3 comprises 15 residues.

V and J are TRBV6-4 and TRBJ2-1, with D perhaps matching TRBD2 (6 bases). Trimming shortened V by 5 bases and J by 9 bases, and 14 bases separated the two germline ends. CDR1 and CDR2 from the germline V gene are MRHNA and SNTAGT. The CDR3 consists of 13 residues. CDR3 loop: CASSRDFLGEQFF. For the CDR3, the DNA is TGTGCCAGCAGTAGGGACTTCCTTGGTGAGCAGTTCTTC.

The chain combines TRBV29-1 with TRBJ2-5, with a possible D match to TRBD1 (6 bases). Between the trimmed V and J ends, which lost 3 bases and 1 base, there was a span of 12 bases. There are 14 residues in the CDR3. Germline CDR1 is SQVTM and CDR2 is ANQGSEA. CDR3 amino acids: CSVDRQGLQETQYF. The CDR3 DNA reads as TGCAGCGTTGATAGGCAGGGGCTCCAAGAGACCCAGTACTTC.

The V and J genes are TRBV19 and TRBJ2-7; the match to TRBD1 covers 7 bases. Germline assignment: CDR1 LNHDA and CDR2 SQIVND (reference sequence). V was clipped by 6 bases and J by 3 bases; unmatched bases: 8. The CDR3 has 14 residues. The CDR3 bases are TGTGCCAGTAGCATCCTCGACAGGGACTACGAGCAGTACTTC. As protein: CASSILDRDYEQYF.

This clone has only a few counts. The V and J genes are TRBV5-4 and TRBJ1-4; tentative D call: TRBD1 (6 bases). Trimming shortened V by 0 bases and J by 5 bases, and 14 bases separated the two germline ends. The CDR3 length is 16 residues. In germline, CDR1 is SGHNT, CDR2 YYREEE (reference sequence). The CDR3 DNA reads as TGTGCCAGCAGCTTGGCCGGGGGGACACTGAATGAAAAACTGTTTTTT. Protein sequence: CASSLAGGTLNEKLFF.